This TCR beta chain was captured by sequencing in a study of read filtering for tumor transcriptome and immune sequencing (TCRdb year 2020). Regarding the research as a whole: The cohort was composed of approximately 16 male and 11 to 15 female patients, with a mean age of approximately 66 years and an age range of about 45 to 90. Under revised international staging, roughly 8 patients fell into R-ISS I, approximately 15 into R-ISS II and about 7 into R-ISS III. After DNase treatment, whole-transcriptome libraries were prepared using the TruSeq RNA Access Library Prep Kit. TCR-region mapped reads per sample ranged from about 3.5 to 11 million with IR-seq versus only about 75 to 1273 with RNA-seq. Using the same bone marrow samples, the study compared TCR repertoires obtained by targeted immune repertoire sequencing with those obtained by bulk whole-transcriptome sequencing. A main aim was a read-filtering strategy for immune repertoire data, specifically whether clonotypes supported by a single read should be removed. Overall results and qualifications from the work: The sorted CD138-negative fraction was composed of a mixed bone marrow immune population rather than of purified T cells. IR-seq captured clonotypes at much higher depth and more reliably than RNA-seq, and smaller IR-seq throughput sufficed to identify most shared clonotypes. The correlation between IR-seq and RNA-seq shared clonotype proportions rose when single-read clonotypes were removed. In IR-seq, single-read clonotypes were approximately 81% of clonotypes but approximately 3.5% of total reads; in RNA-seq they were about 70% of clonotypes and roughly 42% of reads.

Deletion took 0 bases off V and 8 bases off J, with a span of 12 bases between the germline ends. The CDR3 spans 14 residues, from the cysteine through the phenylalanine. CDR3 DNA is the only sequence kept; it has 42 bases, read in frame from the first base. CDR1 and CDR2 were assigned from the germline V gene as SGHRS and YFSETQ. Each patient had bone marrow sampled at the time of active disease. Isolation of bone marrow mononuclear cells was performed by Ficoll-Hypaque density gradient centrifugation. CD138-negative cells were obtained by negative selection after labeling with CD138 magnetic microbeads on a MACS separator, removing myeloma plasma cells. The purity of the isolated cells was checked by flow cytometry with CD138 antibodies on an Attune NxT. Total RNA was extracted with TRIzol reagent and quantified with a NanoDrop spectrophotometer. For each patient, the CD138-negative bone marrow sample underwent paired RNA-seq and IR-seq.

TCR libraries were constructed from roughly 380 ng RNA using the Immunoverse kit, and molecular barcoded adaptors covering alpha/delta and beta/gamma chains were employed. TCR library preparation used the same RNA that went into transcriptome sequencing. An Illumina HiSeq 4000 with 2 x 150 cycles was used to sequence the TCR libraries. As for the original processing: Using MiXCR, which included quality filtering and error correction, TCR reads were aligned to human V, D, J and C references and then assembled into CDR3 clonotypes. Clonotype counts and gene usage diversity were analyzed with the tcR package in R. Raw mapping reads were checked after the RNA-seq reads had been mapped by STAR aligner version 2.5.3a onto the human GRCh37 genome. IR-seq fastq files were randomly downsampled with Seqtk 1.3 to test the effect of sequencing depth on detected clonotypes. TCRdb took the public reads, trimmed them with fastp at Q25, ran MiXCR for clone calling and kept in-frame beta chains. Each CDR3 protein gets just one entry, which takes the most common genes and DNA from the rows behind it. The V and J calls, along with clone size, are taken from TCRdb and not from the paper's own processing. This sample has 25,000 to 35,000 distinct CDR3 sequences in its table, and 15% to 20% of those were observed once. The ten top clones hold about a sixth of the sample.

In its sample, this clonotype was seen many times. The clone's antigen remains unknown. No base quality information exists; no much larger clone differs at one position. The chain joins TRBV5-1 to TRBJ2-1, and perhaps TRBD1 as D gene, on 6 matching bases. The TCR sequence derives from a donor at least 40 years old with multiple myeloma. Sequenced material: a population of CD138-negative cells sorted from bone marrow. The sample's cell subset or site label, decoded: bone marrow mononuclear cells depleted of CD138+ plasma/myeloma cells by negative magnetic selection. The DNA sequence is given as TGCGCCAGCAGCTTGGCGGGGACACGCGATGAGCAGTTCTTC. Its translation reads: CASSLAGTRDEQFF.